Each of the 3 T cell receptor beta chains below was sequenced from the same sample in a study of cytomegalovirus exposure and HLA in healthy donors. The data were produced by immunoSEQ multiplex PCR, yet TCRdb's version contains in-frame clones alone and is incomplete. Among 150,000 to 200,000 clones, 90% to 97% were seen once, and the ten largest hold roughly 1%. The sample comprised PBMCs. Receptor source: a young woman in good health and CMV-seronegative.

The CDR3 region has the DNA TGTGCCAGCAGTCAGACTAAACGATACGAGCAGTACTTC. It specifies CASSQTKRYEQYF. The V gene is TRBV27, the J gene TRBJ2-7; D is perhaps TRBD2 (5 bases). The ends were cut back, 5 bases at V and 4 bases at J, with 12 bases in the middle. Germline lookup yields CDR1 MNHEY and CDR2 SMNVEV (reference sequence). The CDR3 runs to 13 residues.

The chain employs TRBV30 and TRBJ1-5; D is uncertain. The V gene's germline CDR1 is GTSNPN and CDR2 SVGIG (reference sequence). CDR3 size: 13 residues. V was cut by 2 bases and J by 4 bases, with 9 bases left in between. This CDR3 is CAWSIRTNQPQHF. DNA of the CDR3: TGTGCCTGGAGTATCAGGACTAATCAGCCCCAGCATTTT.

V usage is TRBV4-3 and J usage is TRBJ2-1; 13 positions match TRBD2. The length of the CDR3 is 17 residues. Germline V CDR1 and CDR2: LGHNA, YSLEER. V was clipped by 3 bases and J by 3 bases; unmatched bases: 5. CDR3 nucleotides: TGCGCCAGCAGCCAGTCACTAGCGGGGGGGATCTACAATGAGCAGTTCTTC. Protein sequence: CASSQSLAGGIYNEQFF.